These 25 T cell receptor beta chains were all obtained from the same sample, sequenced in a study of blood T cells in healthy people across ages. Through a sample-barcoded 5' primer and a J-beta primer mix, a second PCR was run for about 6 to 11 cycles. Via MiXCR, TCRdb re-called the 5' RACE reads, giving one row per CDR3 protein. The sample has roughly 800,000 distinct CDR3 sequences, 50% to 65% seen once. Source material: blood. Receptors were obtained from an elderly man in good health.

The chain uses TRBV24-1 and TRBJ1-4; no firm D call. CDR1 is KGHDR, CDR2 SFDVKD, per germline. Trimming took 5 bases from V and 5 from J, leaving 11 bases between them. This CDR3 has 14 residues. Here the CDR3 DNA reads TGTGCCACCAGTGCCGCCACGGGAAATGAAAAACTGTTTTTT. It specifies CATSAATGNEKLFF.

The chain combines TRBV6-5 with TRBJ2-2; 7 bases align to TRBD1. Germline V lookup: CDR1 MNHEY, CDR2 SVGAGI. Germline trimming cut 7 bases from V and 5 bases from J; bases unmatched to any gene: 13. This CDR3 is 16 amino acids long. The chain's CDR3 is CASTPTRQGGTGELFF. Here the CDR3 DNA reads TGTGCCAGCACCCCCACTCGACAGGGTGGGACCGGGGAGCTGTTTTTT.

A few counts support this clonotype. The rearrangement joins TRBV7-2 to TRBJ1-4; TRBD1 agrees at 9 bases. The trim removed 1 base at V and 7 bases at J, leaving 4 bases unmatched. The germline V gene has CDR1 SGHTA and CDR2 FQGNSA. CDR3 length equals 15 residues. In DNA, the CDR3 is TGTGCCAGCAGCTTAGGGGGACAGGGAGGTGAAAAACTGTTTTTT. Amino acid sequence: CASSLGGQGGEKLFF. Together with reference TRBV7-2 and TRBJ1-4, the CDR3 gives the full variable domain: GAGVSQSPSNKVTEKGKDVELRCDPISGHTALYWYRQSLGQGLEFLIYFQGNSAPDKSGLPSDRFSAERTGGSVSTLTIQRTQQEDSAVYLCASSLGGQGGEKLFFGSGTQLSVL.

The chain recombines TRBV15 with TRBJ2-3; 10 nucleotides match TRBD1. The germline V gene encodes CDR1 LNHNV and CDR2 YYDKDF (reference sequence). V shed 4 bases and J 14 bases; nucleotides not matched to a gene: 21. This CDR3 region has 17 residues. The CDR3 bases are TGTGCCACCAGCACCCGCAGAGGGACAGGGGAACACAGAGACGCGTATTTT. Encoded protein: CATSTRRGTGEHRDAYF.

The V call is TRBV7-9, the J call TRBJ2-7; 11 bases are shared with TRBD2. J gave up 5 bases and V 5 bases, and 11 bases lay outside the gene matches. CDR3 length: 16 amino acids. Per germline, CDR1 SEHNR and CDR2 FQNEAQ (reference sequence). For the CDR3, the DNA is TGTGCCAGCAGCCCCGTAGCGGGAGGGCCCGCGAACGAGCAGTACTTC. Amino acids: CASSPVAGGPANEQYF.

This clonotype has more than one count but fewer than ten. The genes are TRBV24-1 and TRBJ2-2, with 7 bases that match TRBD2. The V and J ends lost 4 bases and 1 base, in that order; junction bases with no gene match: 2. From germline, CDR1 is KGHDR and CDR2 SFDVKD. CDR3 length: 15 amino acids. In DNA form, the CDR3 reads TGTGCCACCAGTGAGGGACTAAAGAACACCGGGGAGCTGTTTTTT. As protein: CATSEGLKNTGELFF.

This chain connects TRBV20-1 to TRBJ2-1, with 10 bases aligning to TRBD2. CDR1 DFQATT and CDR2 SNEGSKA come from the germline V gene (reference sequence). The V gene end was trimmed by 6 bases and the J gene end by 9 bases; junction bases not matched to a gene: 11. There are 14 residues in the CDR3. Here the CDR3 reads CSAQASGGYAEQFF. CDR3 bases: TGCAGTGCCCAGGCTAGCGGGGGTTATGCTGAGCAGTTCTTC.

The chain carries TRBV7-9 and TRBJ1-2; D is ambiguous. Germline lookup yields CDR1 SEHNR and CDR2 FQNEAQ (reference sequence). The CDR3 runs 17 residues. V lost 6 bases and J 3 bases, leaving 23 bases between the germline ends. CDR3 region: CASSPKGGGGVDYGYTF. The CDR3 nucleotides are TGTGCCAGCAGTCCGAAGGGTGGAGGAGGCGTTGACTATGGCTACACCTTC.

This rearrangement joins TRBV4-2 to TRBJ2-4, with no clear D. The J call is in doubt because the DNA end fits TRBJ2-7 better. Germline CDR1 and CDR2: LGHNA and YNFKEQ. CDR3 length: 14 residues. As DNA, the CDR3 is TGTGCCAGCAGCCAAGACGGTACCCGGGACGAGCAGTACTTC. Translation: CASSQDGTRDEQYF.

The chain couples TRBV14 to TRBJ1-1; D might be TRBD1 (6 bases). V was cut by 2 bases and J by 1 base, with 17 bases left in between. The CDR3 loop spans 17 amino acids. From germline, CDR1 is SGHDN and CDR2 FVKESK. CDR3 bases: TGTGCCAGCAGCCAACTCTTCCCCCAGGGGACGAACACTGAAGCTTTCTTT. Translation: CASSQLFPQGTNTEAFF.

V and J are TRBV7-9 and TRBJ2-5, with unresolved D. Deletions cut 6 bases from V and 2 bases from J, with 10 bases between. Germline CDR1 SEHNR, CDR2 FQNEAQ (reference sequence). The CDR3 covers 13 residues. The CDR3: CASSLAWQETQYF. The CDR3 bases are TGTGCCAGCAGTTTGGCTTGGCAAGAGACCCAGTACTTC.

The chain couples TRBV20-1 to TRBJ2-1; 10 bases are shared with TRBD2. Trimming took 1 base from V and 0 from J; bases not matched to a gene: 9. The CDR3 length is 18 residues. The V gene's germline CDR1 is DFQATT and CDR2 SNEGSKA (reference sequence). The CDR3 nucleotides read TGCAGTGCTAGAGTGTTAGCGGGAGGCCATAGCTCCTACAATGAGCAGTTCTTC. It codes for CSARVLAGGHSSYNEQFF.

The chain uses TRBV20-1 and TRBJ1-5; D gene unclear. The CDR3 has 15 amino acids. Germline V gene data show CDR1 as DFQATT and CDR2 as SNEGSKA (reference sequence). V lost 0 bases, J lost 5 bases, and 14 bases lay in between. CDR3 protein: CSARDQARRDQPQHF. The CDR3 DNA follows: TGCAGTGCTAGAGATCAAGCCAGAAGAGATCAGCCCCAGCATTTT.

This clonotype has just a few counts. V gene TRBV7-3 combines with J gene TRBJ2-1; 8 bases agree with TRBD2. V lost 2 bases and J lost 3; bases outside the gene matches: 9. This CDR3 contains 17 residues. Germline CDR1 is SGHTA and CDR2 is FQGTGA. CDR3: CASSLRGTGRGYNEQFF. In DNA form, the CDR3 reads TGTGCCAGCAGCTTACGGGGTACCGGGAGGGGCTACAATGAGCAGTTCTTC.

J is TRBJ2-3 and V is TRBV7-3; TRBD2 matches 11 bases. Germline assignment: CDR1 SGHTA and CDR2 FQGTGA. Trimming cost V 5 bases and J 6 bases; bases outside gene matches: 10. The CDR3 loop spans 16 amino acids. The DNA for the CDR3 is TGTGCCAGCAGCCCTCGAGGGGCTAGCGGGAGGGATACGCAGTATTTT. It codes for CASSPRGASGRDTQYF.

The chain links TRBV20-1 to TRBJ1-1; D uncertain. This CDR3 is 13 amino acids long. The V end lost 0 bases, the J end lost 5 bases, and 10 bases lay between the germline ends. CDR1 is DFQATT, CDR2 SNEGSKA, per germline (reference sequence). The CDR3 protein is CSARDPIGTEAFF. In DNA form, the CDR3 reads TGCAGTGCTAGAGATCCAATTGGGACTGAAGCTTTCTTT.

The J gene is TRBJ2-3, the V gene TRBV28; the D gene could be TRBD1 or TRBD2 (6 bases each). Germline loops: CDR1 MDHEN, CDR2 SYDVKM. This CDR3 contains 16 residues. The V and J ends lost 3 bases and 1 base respectively, with 14 bases between them. The CDR3 DNA sequence: TGTGCCAGCAGTTTTGGGGGGCTAGGACGCACAGATACGCAGTATTTT. Translated, it gives CASSFGGLGRTDTQYF.

This clonotype appeared once. The gene calls are TRBV10-3 and TRBJ2-7, with D maybe TRBD1 (5 bases). The CDR3 totals 14 residues. The V gene's germline CDR1 is ENHRY and CDR2 SYGVKD. Trimming cost V 10 bases and J 4 bases, with 20 bases left between them. The DNA for the CDR3 is TGTGCCACCGGCTTGGGGCAGGGCCGGTACGAGCAGTACTTC. Its translation: CATGLGQGRYEQYF.

The chain couples TRBV20-1 to TRBJ2-3; TRBD2 aligns across 9 bases. The CDR3 is 15 amino acids. Trimming at V came to 5 bases and at J to 2 bases, leaving 8 bases not matched to a gene. The germline CDR1 and CDR2 sequences are DFQATT and SNEGSKA (reference sequence). The DNA of the CDR3 is TGCAGTGCTCCTTTGACTAGCGGATACACAGATACGCAGTATTTT. As protein: CSAPLTSGYTDTQYF.

This chain links TRBV6-5 with TRBJ2-3; D is unclear. V dropped 2 bases and J dropped 3 bases, with 9 bases sitting between them. The germline V gene has CDR1 MNHEY and CDR2 SVGAGI. This CDR3 has 14 amino acids. For the CDR3, the DNA is TGTGCCAGCAGTTACAGGTGGACGACAGATACGCAGTATTTT. Amino acid sequence: CASSYRWTTDTQYF.

The chain links TRBV5-1 to TRBJ1-2, with D possibly TRBD1 on 6 matching bases. Between the trimmed V and J ends, which lost 2 bases and 5 bases, there was a span of 10 bases. The CDR3 sequence is 13 residues long. Germline V gene sequence: CDR1 SGHRS, CDR2 YFSETQ. CDR3 sequence reads: CASSLGQKYGYTF. CDR3 nucleotides: TGCGCCAGCAGCTTAGGACAGAAATATGGCTACACCTTC.

The V gene is TRBV7-8, the J gene TRBJ2-7; perhaps TRBD1 as D (5 bases). The CDR3 runs 19 residues. Germline V gives CDR1 SGHVS, CDR2 FQNEAQ. Trimming took 0 bases from V and 7 from J, leaving 28 bases between them. The CDR3 loop is CASSLAFSQGGSSYNEQYF. The CDR3 DNA follows: TGTGCCAGCAGCTTAGCGTTCTCCCAGGGCGGTAGCTCCTACAATGAGCAGTACTTC.

The V call is TRBV29-1, the J call TRBJ2-3; D might be TRBD1 (6 bases). The ends were cut back, 7 bases at V and 14 bases at J, with 22 bases in the middle. CDR3 length: 12 residues. Germline CDR1 reads SQVTM; CDR2 reads ANQGSEA. CDR3 bases: TGCAGCGCTACGGCAGAGGACAGATACGCGTATTTT. Its translation is CSATAEDRYAYF.

This chain joins TRBV20-1 and TRBJ1-5, with D possibly being TRBD1 (5 bases). CDR3 length equals 14 residues. V was clipped by 2 bases and J by 4 bases, with 12 bases between them. Germline V gives CDR1 DFQATT, CDR2 SNEGSKA (reference sequence). The chain's CDR3 is CSARKGPPNQPQHF. CDR3 nucleotide sequence: TGCAGTGCTAGAAAGGGACCACCAAATCAGCCCCAGCATTTT.

As for this clonotype: This may stem from a read error, because a much larger clone lies one nucleotide away. This sequence joins TRBV5-1 and TRBJ1-2; unclear D gene. The CDR3 covers 14 residues. Trimming pared 4 bases from V and 7 bases from J, leaving 17 bases between. CDR1 SGHRS and CDR2 YFSETQ come from the germline V gene. The CDR3 reads CASSVDSSRSGYTF. DNA of the CDR3: TGCGCCAGCAGCGTGGATTCCTCTAGGAGTGGCTACACCTTC.